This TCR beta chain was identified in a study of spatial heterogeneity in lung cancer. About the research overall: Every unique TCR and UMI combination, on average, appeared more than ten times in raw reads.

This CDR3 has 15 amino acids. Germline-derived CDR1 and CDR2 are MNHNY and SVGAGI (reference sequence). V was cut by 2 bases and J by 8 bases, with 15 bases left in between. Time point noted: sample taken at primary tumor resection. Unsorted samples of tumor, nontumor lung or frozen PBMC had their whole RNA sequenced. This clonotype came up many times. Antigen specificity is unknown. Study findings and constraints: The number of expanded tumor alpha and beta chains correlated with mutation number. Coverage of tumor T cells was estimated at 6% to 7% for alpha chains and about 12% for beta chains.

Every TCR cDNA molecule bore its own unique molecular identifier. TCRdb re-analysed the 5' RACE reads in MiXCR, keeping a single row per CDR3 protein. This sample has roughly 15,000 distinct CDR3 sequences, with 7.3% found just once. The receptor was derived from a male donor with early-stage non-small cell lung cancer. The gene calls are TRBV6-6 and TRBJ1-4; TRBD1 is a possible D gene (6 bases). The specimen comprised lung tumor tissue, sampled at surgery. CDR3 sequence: CASSYGGRGGEKLFF. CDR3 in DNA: TGTGCCAGCAGTTACGGTGGCAGGGGAGGGGAAAAACTGTTTTTT.